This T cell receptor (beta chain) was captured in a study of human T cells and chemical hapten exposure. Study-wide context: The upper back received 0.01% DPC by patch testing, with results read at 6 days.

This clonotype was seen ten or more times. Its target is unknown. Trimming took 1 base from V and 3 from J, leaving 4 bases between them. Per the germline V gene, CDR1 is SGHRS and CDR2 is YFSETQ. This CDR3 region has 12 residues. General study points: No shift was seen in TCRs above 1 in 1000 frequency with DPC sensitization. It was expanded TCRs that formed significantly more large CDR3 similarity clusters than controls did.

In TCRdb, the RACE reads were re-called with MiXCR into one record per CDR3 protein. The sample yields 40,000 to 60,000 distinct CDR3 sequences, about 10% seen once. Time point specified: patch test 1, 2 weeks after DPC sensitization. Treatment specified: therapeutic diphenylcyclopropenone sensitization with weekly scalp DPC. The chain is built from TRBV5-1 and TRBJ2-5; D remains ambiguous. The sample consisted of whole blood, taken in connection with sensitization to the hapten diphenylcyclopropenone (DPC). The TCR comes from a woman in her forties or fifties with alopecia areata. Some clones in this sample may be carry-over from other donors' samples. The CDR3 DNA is TGCGCCAGCAGCTTGAACGAAGAGACCCAGTACTTC. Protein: CASSLNEETQYF.